This T cell receptor (beta chain) was obtained from a study of blood T cell repertoires in COVID-19. Study-level information: Samples representing acute and convalescent COVID-19 were sourced from the United States, Italy and Spain. Nucleic acid was either cDNA or gDNA, and it came from T cells, B-cell-depleted T cells, or PBMCs.

The CDR3 length is 15 residues. CDR1 and CDR2 from the germline V gene are KGHDR and SFDVKD. V lost 4 bases, J lost 2 bases, and 4 bases stayed unmatched. Methods used by the authors: Counts of nucleated cells, estimated from reference gene primer amplification, were obtained. Profiling relied on immunoSEQ multiplex PCR, and the TCRdb table lists in-frame clones only, not all of them. V and J calls plus clone size are reproduced from that table; the DNA served to infer D and trimming. This table holds tens of thousands of clones, 82% found once. V usage is TRBV24-1 and J usage is TRBJ1-3, with TRBD1 matching 7 bases. Sequenced: peripheral blood. The sequence was collected from a middle-aged man with acute or convalescent COVID-19. The CDR3 loop is CATSDAGTAGNTIYF. CDR3 sequence (DNA): TGTGCCACCAGTGACGCCGGGACAGCTGGAAACACCATATATTTT.